What follows are 17 T cell receptor beta chains derived from one specimen sequenced in a study of shared clonotypes between healthy human individuals. Method: immunoSEQ multiplex PCR; TCRdb's copy keeps in-frame clones and lacks some. This table holds around 440,000 clones, more than 70% found once. Source material: PBMCs. The receptors were gathered from a woman aged 40 to 50 in good health. Some clones in this sample may be carry-over from other donors' samples.

The V and J genes are TRBV14 and TRBJ1-2; the D is unclear. V gave up 8 bases and J gave up 0 bases, with 13 bases separating them. This CDR3 is 14 amino acids long. Germline lookup yields CDR1 SGHDN and CDR2 FVKESK. CDR3 DNA sequence: TGTGCCAGCCCCCCGGGAGGGACTAACTATGGCTACACCTTC. It specifies CASPPGGTNYGYTF.

The chain has TRBV2 and TRBJ1-5; 10 bases are a match to TRBD1. V lost 8 bases and J lost 2; bases outside the gene matches: 6. CDR1 and CDR2 from the germline V gene are SNHLY and FYNNEI. There are 15 residues in the CDR3. CDR3 in amino acids: CASGTGTGGNQPQHF. The CDR3 DNA reads TGTGCCAGCGGAACCGGGACAGGGGGCAATCAGCCCCAGCATTTT.

This clone was detected once. This chain joins TRBV19 and TRBJ2-2; D unresolved. Germline CDR1 LNHDA, CDR2 SQIVND (reference sequence). The CDR3 covers 14 residues. V lost 3 bases to trimming and J lost 4 bases, with 9 bases between them. The CDR3, as DNA: TGTGCCAGTAGTATGGTACTACGCACCGGGGAGCTGTTTTTT. Translating it yields CASSMVLRTGELFF. Full variable domain (missing parts from reference TRBV19 and TRBJ2-2): DGGITQSPKYLFRKEGQNVTLSCEQNLNHDAMYWYRQDPGQGLRLIYYSQIVNDFQKGDIAEGYSVSREKKESFPLTVTSAQKNPTAFYLCASSMVLRTGELFFGEGSRLTVL.

The chain recombines TRBV28 with TRBJ2-5; 11 bases line up with TRBD2. This CDR3 is 14 amino acids long. V lost 7 bases to trimming and J lost 3 bases; unmatched junction nucleotides: 4. Germline CDR1 MDHEN, CDR2 SYDVKM. CDR3 DNA: TGTGCCAGCAAACCGGGACTAGCGGAAGAGACCCAGTACTTC. Its protein is CASKPGLAEETQYF.

This rearrangement joins TRBV7-2 to TRBJ2-3, with D possibly called TRBD1 or TRBD2 (6 bases each). The CDR3 loop spans 15 amino acids. With 5 bases removed from V and 5 bases from J, the gap between germline ends came to 17 bases. Germline-derived CDR1 and CDR2 are SGHTA and FQGNSA. The CDR3 sequence: CASSARGLALDTQYF. CDR3 in DNA: TGTGCCAGCAGCGCCCGGGGGCTAGCACTAGATACGCAGTATTTT.

V usage is TRBV28 and J usage is TRBJ1-5, with D possibly TRBD1 on 5 matching bases. The CDR3 sequence is 13 residues long. V was trimmed by 6 bases and J by 5 bases, leaving 11 bases between them. CDR1 is MDHEN and CDR2 is SYDVKM in the germline V gene. CDR3 coding DNA: TGTGCCAGCAGGGACGACAGTCATCAGCCCCAGCATTTT. This encodes CASRDDSHQPQHF.

The V and J genes are TRBV27 and TRBJ2-7; D gene ambiguous. This CDR3 spans 13 amino acids. V was clipped by 1 base and J by 3 bases, with 7 bases between them. Germline V CDR1 and CDR2: MNHEY, SMNVEV (reference sequence). As DNA, the CDR3 is TGTGCCAGCAGTTTATGGAGTGGCTACGAGCAGTACTTC. Its translation: CASSLWSGYEQYF.

V usage is TRBV28 and J usage is TRBJ2-5; TRBD2 aligns across 10 bases. The V gene end was trimmed by 7 bases and the J gene end by 7 bases; junction bases not matched to a gene: 12. The CDR3 covers 15 residues. The germline V gene encodes CDR1 MDHEN and CDR2 SYDVKM. As DNA, the CDR3 is TGTGCCAGCAAACTACCAGCGGGAGGGCCAGGGACCCAGTACTTC. It yields the protein CASKLPAGGPGTQYF.

This chain uses TRBV2 with TRBJ2-4; TRBD1 or TRBD2 may be the D gene (5 bases each). CDR3 length equals 13 residues. Trimming shortened V by 3 bases and J by 15 bases, and 18 bases separated the two germline ends. Germline assignment: CDR1 SNHLY and CDR2 FYNNEI. CDR3 amino acids: CASSDTRGTFWYF. CDR3 nucleotide sequence: TGTGCCAGCAGTGATACTAGGGGAACCTTTTGGTACTTC.

J is TRBJ1-6 and V is TRBV4-1; possible D gene TRBD1, 5 bases. The germline V gene encodes CDR1 MGHRA and CDR2 YSYEKL. The CDR3 runs to 13 residues. V was trimmed by 0 bases and J by 12 bases, leaving 9 bases between them. The CDR3 DNA sequence: TGCGCCAGCAGCCAAGATCGGCAGGGACCCCTCCACTTT. Protein: CASSQDRQGPLHF.

The rearrangement joins TRBV5-1 to TRBJ2-7; 9 nucleotides match TRBD2. The V segment lost 0 bases and the J segment 2 bases; nucleotides outside the gene matches: 9. Germline V gives CDR1 SGHRS, CDR2 YFSETQ. The CDR3 is 17 amino acids. The CDR3 region has the DNA TGCGCCAGCAGCTTGGGCCCGCTTAGCGGGGGAACCTACGAGCAGTACTTC. It is translated as CASSLGPLSGGTYEQYF.

A remark on this clone: A much larger clone lies one base from this, so it may be a read error. Other nucleotide sequences from this sample produce the same CDR3. V is TRBV15 and J is TRBJ2-1; 13 positions match TRBD2. The ends lost 10 bases at V and 1 base at J; junction bases unmatched: 10. The CDR3 loop spans 17 amino acids. The germline V gene has CDR1 LNHNV and CDR2 YYDKDF (reference sequence). The CDR3 bases are TGTGCCATTGATAGGACTAGCGGGAGCAGTTCCTACAATGAGCAGTTCTTC. Amino acid sequence: CAIDRTSGSSSYNEQFF.

The rearrangement uses TRBV29-1 and TRBJ2-7; D may be TRBD1 (6 bases). This CDR3 has 16 amino acids. With 3 bases removed from V and 3 bases from J, the gap between germline ends came to 21 bases. Germline CDR1 reads SQVTM; CDR2 reads ANQGSEA. DNA of the CDR3: TGCAGCGTTGAGAAGTTTAGGACAGCTTCATACTACGAGCAGTACTTC. It is translated as CSVEKFRTASYYEQYF.

The chain has TRBV5-1 and TRBJ2-3, with 8 bases fitting TRBD2. There are 15 residues in the CDR3. V trimming: 9 bases; J trimming: 4 bases; junction bases outside the gene matches: 13. Germline V CDR1 and CDR2: SGHRS, YFSETQ. Here the CDR3 reads CATSYSGSRADTQYF. In nucleotides, the CDR3 is TGCGCCACTTCTTACAGCGGGAGTCGGGCAGATACGCAGTATTTT.

The V gene is TRBV4-2, the J gene TRBJ1-4; D gene uncertain. V was shortened by 1 base and J by 7 bases, with 16 bases between the two germline ends. CDR3 length: 16 amino acids. Looked up from germline, CDR1 is LGHNA and CDR2 is YNFKEQ. CDR3: CASSQGRGGGGEKLFF. The CDR3 nucleotides read TGTGCCAGCAGCCAAGGCCGGGGTGGAGGTGGTGAAAAACTGTTTTTT.

With respect to this clone: A far larger clone differs by one base, so this is likely a read error. The chain combines TRBV29-1 with TRBJ1-1; the D gene is possibly TRBD1 (5 bases). Germline assignment: CDR1 SQVTM and CDR2 ANQGSEA. V shed 6 bases and J shed 6 bases, with 14 bases lying between them. The CDR3 spans 12 residues. CDR3 amino acids: CSVRDGLAEAFF. The CDR3 coding sequence is TGCAGCGTCAGGGACGGCCTGGCTGAAGCTTTCTTT.

The CDR3 DNA is TGTGCCTGGAGTGTAGTTTACATTGGTAAATACGAGCAGTACTTC. Amino acid sequence: CAWSVVYIGKYEQYF. This chain links TRBV30 with TRBJ2-7; D unclear. V lost 0 bases, J lost 4 bases, and 16 bases lay in between. Germline CDR1 and CDR2: GTSNPN and SVGIG (reference sequence). CDR3 size: 15 residues.